A single sample gave rise to the 30 T cell receptor beta chains below, sequenced in a study of vaccination effects on CD4 cells after COVID-19 (dated by TCRdb to 2022 to 2024). Their recognized antigens are unknown. In the ViraFEST assay, PBMC were stimulated with viral peptide pools, and TCR sequencing was then used to find antigen-specific CD4+ T cell clonotypes based on their expansion. After 10 days of culture, CD4+ T cells were isolated with the EasySep CD4+ T cell isolation kit. Participants received two doses of either the BNT162b2 or the mRNA-1273 mRNA SARS-CoV-2 vaccine. The library came from the immunoSEQ multiplex PCR assay. The table comes from immuneACCESS by way of TCRdb, which keeps in-frame sequences with V and J called. Part of the clones is missing from these tables; in studies checked, under half for an unresolved V gene and the rest for unknown reasons. This sample comprises more than 20,000 clones, 70% to 80% of them detected only once. Over 8% of the sample rests with the top ten.

The material sequenced was CD4+ T cells from PBMCs cultured with HCoV-229E spike peptides, taken after COVID-19 vaccination. The sample's cell subset or site label, decoded: HCoV-229E spike overlapping peptide pool stimulation. The receptors were sampled from a human donor who received a COVID-19 vaccine.

The chain recombines TRBV10-1 with TRBJ2-7; D is uncertain. CDR1 is WNHNN, CDR2 SYGVQD, per germline (reference sequence). The CDR3 runs 12 residues. The V gene lost 8 bases and the J gene lost 0 bases, with 8 bases spanning the gap. Here the CDR3 reads CASGLTSYEQYF. The CDR3 DNA is TGCGCCAGCGGGCTGACCTCCTACGAGCAGTACTTC.

The chain joins TRBV10-1 to TRBJ2-5, with TRBD1 matching over 8 bases. Losses at the gene ends were 6 bases for V and 4 bases for J; bases not matched to a gene: 10. CDR1 and CDR2 (germline): WNHNN, SYGVQD (reference sequence). The CDR3 spans 15 residues. The CDR3 nucleotides are TGCGCCAGCAGCGCCGGACAGGGTGGTCGAGAGACCCAGTACTTC. Its translation: CASSAGQGGRETQYF.

This clone was counted once. This rearrangement joins TRBV20-1 to TRBJ2-1, with 9 bases lining up with TRBD2. Germline V gene lookup returns CDR1 DFQATT and CDR2 SNEGSKA (reference sequence). V was pared by 3 bases and J by 1 base, with 10 bases of the junction left unmatched. The CDR3 sequence is 17 residues long. CDR3 sequence: CSASWAGGSESYNEQFF. The CDR3 nucleotides are TGCAGTGCTAGTTGGGCGGGAGGGTCAGAATCCTACAATGAGCAGTTCTTC.

This chain links TRBV6-5 with TRBJ1-2; tentatively, D is TRBD1 (5 bases). Germline V lookup: CDR1 MNHEY, CDR2 SVGAGI. This CDR3 is built from 14 residues. Trimming shortened V by 4 bases and J by 6 bases, and 15 bases separated the two germline ends. CDR3 nucleotides: TGTGCCAGCAGTTTGGGCGGAGGGGTTGATGGCTACACCTTC. The encoded protein is CASSLGGGVDGYTF.

V is TRBV14 and J is TRBJ1-2; D gene unclear. Germline values: CDR1 SGHDN, CDR2 FVKESK. The V and J ends lost 4 bases and 4 bases respectively, with 10 bases between them. The CDR3 runs 13 residues. For the CDR3, the DNA is TGTGCCAGCAGCCCAGGCACTACCTATGGCTACACCTTC. It is translated as CASSPGTTYGYTF.

This chain links TRBV7-8 with TRBJ1-2, with a tentative D call TRBD1 (5 bases). Trimming left V 1 base short and J 3 bases short, with 12 bases between. The CDR3 has 15 amino acids. CDR1 and CDR2 (germline): SGHVS, FQNEAQ. Written as DNA, the CDR3 is TGTGCCAGCAGCTTAGTAAGGGGACCTCACTATGGCTACACCTTC. As protein: CASSLVRGPHYGYTF.

The chain uses TRBV3-1 (or the pseudogene TRBV3-2) and TRBJ1-5; D is unclear. Germline assignment: CDR1 LGHDT and CDR2 YNNKEL (reference sequence). This CDR3 comprises 13 residues. V was shortened by 1 base and J by 9 bases, with 10 bases between the two germline ends. This CDR3 reads CASSQASSGPQHF. CDR3 sequence (DNA): TGTGCCAGCAGCCAAGCGAGCTCAGGGCCCCAGCATTTT.

This chain uses TRBV3-1 (or the pseudogene TRBV3-2) with TRBJ1-6, with D unclear. CDR3 length: 17 amino acids. Germline-derived CDR1 and CDR2 are LGHDT and YNNKEL (reference sequence). V was trimmed by 3 bases and J by 0 bases, leaving 12 bases between them. This CDR3 reads CASSHGGRSSYNSPLHF. In nucleotides, the CDR3 is TGTGCCAGCAGCCATGGCGGTCGAAGCTCCTATAATTCACCCCTCCACTTT.

CDR3 loop: CASSYSTALPGYEQYF. As DNA, the CDR3 is TGTGCCAGCAGTTACTCCACCGCCCTCCCCGGCTACGAGCAGTACTTC. This chain uses TRBV6-5 with TRBJ2-7; no clear D. Trimming shortened V by 0 bases and J by 3 bases, and 15 bases separated the two germline ends. The length of the CDR3 is 16 residues. Germline assignment: CDR1 MNHEY and CDR2 SVGAGI.

The chain uses TRBV11-3 and TRBJ2-2, with a tentative D call TRBD2 (5 bases). This CDR3 is 14 amino acids long. Trimming took 1 base from V and 3 from J, leaving 6 bases between them. Germline-derived CDR1 and CDR2 are SGHNT and YENEEA. The CDR3 nucleotides are TGTGCCAGCAGCTTAGGGACTTACACCGGGGAGCTGTTTTTT. As protein: CASSLGTYTGELFF.

V usage is TRBV5-1 and J usage is TRBJ2-7, with D unclear. Trimming pared 2 bases from V and 0 bases from J, leaving 15 bases between. From germline, CDR1 is SGHRS and CDR2 YFSETQ. The CDR3 runs to 16 residues. The CDR3 DNA follows: TGCGCCAGCAGCTTATACGAGCCTCCTAGCTCCTACGAGCAGTACTTC. Residues: CASSLYEPPSSYEQYF. Filled out from reference TRBV5-1 and TRBJ2-7, the complete variable domain reads KAGVTQTPRYLIKTRGQQVTLSCSPISGHRSVSWYQQTPGQGLQFLFEYFSETQRNKGNFPGRFSGRQFSNSRSEMNVSTLELGDSALYLCASSLYEPPSSYEQYFGPGTRLTVT.

This chain connects TRBV6-5 to TRBJ1-2; D is perhaps TRBD1 (5 bases). The germline gives CDR1 MNHEY, CDR2 SVGAGI. The CDR3 has 13 residues. The V gene lost 11 bases and the J gene lost 5 bases, with 18 bases spanning the gap. The CDR3 protein is CAGSRDGKYGYTF. DNA for the CDR3: TGTGCCGGCTCCCGGGACGGTAAATATGGCTACACCTTC.

This chain connects TRBV5-1 to TRBJ2-1, with 11 bases matching TRBD2. Germline trimming cut 5 bases from V and 2 bases from J; bases unmatched to any gene: 3. The germline V gene has CDR1 SGHRS and CDR2 YFSETQ. This CDR3 contains 15 residues. The CDR3 loop reads CASRLAGATYNEQFF. CDR3 in DNA: TGCGCCAGCAGACTAGCGGGAGCTACCTACAATGAGCAGTTCTTC.

This clone has just a few counts. The genes are TRBV6-5 and TRBJ2-1; D may be TRBD1 (6 bases). Germline CDR1 is MNHEY and CDR2 is SVGAGI. V gave up 10 bases and J gave up 10 bases, with 26 bases separating them. The CDR3 extends over 15 amino acids. CDR3: CAIRFSVTEQGEQFF. The CDR3 region has the DNA TGTGCCATTCGGTTTTCGGTAACCGAGCAGGGGGAGCAGTTCTTC.

This clone occurred once. The rearrangement uses TRBV5-1 and TRBJ1-6; the match to TRBD1 covers 7 bases. The V segment lost 2 bases and the J segment 7 bases; nucleotides outside the gene matches: 9. This CDR3 is 16 amino acids long. The germline gives CDR1 SGHRS, CDR2 YFSETQ. CDR3 region: CASSFNGNRGNSPLHF. Here the CDR3 DNA reads TGCGCCAGCAGCTTTAATGGGAACAGGGGCAATTCACCCCTCCACTTT.

The J gene is TRBJ1-2, the V gene TRBV10-3; D not certain. V lost 3 bases and J lost 6, with 11 bases in between. Germline V gene lookup returns CDR1 ENHRY and CDR2 SYGVKD. This CDR3 is 13 amino acids long. The CDR3 region is CAISDGPGHGYTF. The CDR3 coding sequence is TGTGCCATCAGTGACGGTCCCGGCCATGGCTACACCTTC.

The gene calls are TRBV6-5 and TRBJ1-6; no reliable D call. Between the trimmed V and J ends, which lost 0 bases and 8 bases, there was a span of 8 bases. Germline CDR1 is MNHEY and CDR2 is SVGAGI. The CDR3 runs to 14 residues. CDR3 region: CASSYSGSHSPLHF. The CDR3 DNA reads as TGTGCCAGCAGTTACTCTGGGTCACATTCACCCCTCCACTTT.

This chain uses TRBV2 with TRBJ2-5; TRBD2 is a possible D gene (7 bases). Trimming left V 5 bases short and J 1 base short, with 14 bases between. CDR3 length equals 15 residues. Germline V CDR1 and CDR2: SNHLY, FYNNEI. DNA for the CDR3: TGTGCCAGCAGTCCGTGGGGGGGGCTCCAAGAGACCCAGTACTTC. Protein product: CASSPWGGLQETQYF. The complete variable domain, with remaining parts taken from reference TRBV2 and TRBJ2-5, reads EPEVTQTPSHQVTQMGQEVILRCVPISNHLYFYWYRQILGQKVEFLVSFYNNEISEKSEIFDDQFSVERPDGSNFTLKIRSTKLEDSAMYFCASSPWGGLQETQYFGPGTRLLVL.

This sequence joins TRBV11-3 and TRBJ2-2; tentatively, D is TRBD1 or TRBD2 (5 bases each). Germline lookup yields CDR1 SGHNT and CDR2 YENEEA. V gave up 5 bases and J gave up 5 bases, with 15 bases separating them. The CDR3 consists of 15 residues. The CDR3 DNA sequence: TGTGCCAGCAGCACCGGGACCTCTAAAACCGGGGAGCTGTTTTTT. It encodes CASSTGTSKTGELFF.

The gene calls are TRBV14 and TRBJ1-1; D gene ambiguous. Trimming pared 2 bases from V and 7 bases from J, leaving 5 bases between. The CDR3 contains 11 residues. The germline CDR1 and CDR2 sequences are SGHDN and FVKESK. This CDR3 reads CASSQHGEAFF. The CDR3, as DNA: TGTGCCAGCAGCCAACACGGTGAAGCTTTCTTT.

This clone was observed a few times. The chain joins TRBV2 to TRBJ1-3, with a possible D match to TRBD1 (6 bases). V lost 6 bases and J 3 bases, leaving 9 bases between the germline ends. The CDR3 totals 13 residues. Germline V gene sequence: CDR1 SNHLY, CDR2 FYNNEI. In DNA, the CDR3 is TGTGCCAGCAGCGGACAGAATGGAAACACCATATATTTT. Its translation is CASSGQNGNTIYF.

The chain has TRBV7-8 and TRBJ2-3; 9 nucleotides align to TRBD2. The germline V gene has CDR1 SGHVS and CDR2 FQNEAQ. The CDR3 extends over 16 amino acids. V was pared by 5 bases and J by 6 bases, with 12 bases of the junction left unmatched. The CDR3 bases are TGTGCCAGCAGCCCACCGAGGCGGGGGGGTGGTGATACGCAGTATTTT. This gives the protein CASSPPRRGGGDTQYF.

The V call is TRBV6-5, the J call TRBJ1-1; 8 positions agree with TRBD1. The CDR3 totals 15 residues. With 6 bases clipped from V and 1 base from J, the junction kept 7 bases outside the gene matches. Germline V gives CDR1 MNHEY, CDR2 SVGAGI. CDR3 in amino acids: CASRKGQDTNTEAFF. DNA of the CDR3: TGTGCCAGCAGGAAGGGACAGGATACGAACACTGAAGCTTTCTTT.

The chain employs TRBV11-2 and TRBJ2-1, with 9 bases fitting TRBD2. The CDR3 totals 18 residues. The junction had 8 bases not matched to a gene; V was cut back by 0 bases and J by 2 bases. The V gene's germline CDR1 is SGHAT and CDR2 FQNNGV. CDR3 in amino acids: CASSLDGASGNPYNEQFF. The CDR3 coding sequence is TGTGCCAGCAGCTTAGACGGAGCTAGCGGGAACCCCTACAATGAGCAGTTCTTC.

The rearrangement joins TRBV2 to TRBJ2-5; 7 bases align to TRBD1. The CDR3 consists of 18 residues. Germline V gene data show CDR1 as SNHLY and CDR2 as FYNNEI. With V trimmed by 2 bases and J by 3 bases, 15 bases remained unmatched. The CDR3 bases are TGTGCCAGCAGTGAATCTATCATTCCGACAGGGTCGGAAGAGACCCAGTACTTC. This translates into CASSESIIPTGSEETQYF.

The chain is built from TRBV11-2 and TRBJ1-4, with TRBD1 as a possible D gene (6 bases). Germline-derived CDR1 and CDR2 are SGHAT and FQNNGV. The CDR3 spans 15 residues. V shed 2 bases and J shed 8 bases, with 15 bases lying between them. The CDR3 nucleotides are TGTGCCAGCAGCTTAAGCCCGGGGGCGGTAGAAAAACTGTTTTTT. This translates into CASSLSPGAVEKLFF.

CDR3 in amino acids: CASSPGTSGGPSSYEQYF. The CDR3 bases are TGTGCCAGCAGCCCTGGGACTAGCGGGGGCCCGAGCTCCTACGAGCAGTACTTC. This chain connects TRBV6-2 or TRBV6-3 to TRBJ2-7; 14 positions agree with TRBD2. V gave up 6 bases and J gave up 0 bases; unmatched junction bases: 10. The CDR3 runs to 18 residues. CDR1 is MNHEY and CDR2 is SVGEGT in the germline V gene.

The chain combines TRBV19 with TRBJ1-6, with 7 bases matching TRBD1. This CDR3 has 16 amino acids. Germline V CDR1 and CDR2: LNHDA, SQIVND (reference sequence). J gave up 7 bases and V 7 bases, and 13 bases lay outside the gene matches. CDR3 residues: CASTSPPGQRNSPLHF. DNA for the CDR3: TGTGCCAGTACCTCACCTCCGGGACAGAGAAATTCACCCCTCCACTTT.

V usage is TRBV9 and J usage is TRBJ2-7; D ambiguous. This CDR3 is 15 amino acids long. CDR1 and CDR2 (germline): SGDLS, YYNGEE. Trimming pared 0 bases from V and 5 bases from J, leaving 15 bases between. As DNA, the CDR3 is TGTGCCAGCAGCGTAGGGTCTACGGCAGGCCACGAGCAGTACTTC. As protein: CASSVGSTAGHEQYF.

V usage is TRBV5-8 and J usage is TRBJ2-7; possible D gene TRBD1, 6 bases. The V end lost 3 bases, the J end lost 3 bases, and 19 bases lay between the germline ends. Germline lookup yields CDR1 SGHTS and CDR2 YDEGEE. The CDR3 totals 16 residues. CDR3 DNA: TGTGCCAGCAGCTACCATACCGGGACAAAGGACTACGAGCAGTACTTC. Protein: CASSYHTGTKDYEQYF.